This T cell receptor (beta chain) appears in the sequencing data of a study of naive and memory T cell subsets. Cells stained for CD3, CD4, CD8, CD45RA, CD27 and viability were sorted into four CD45RA/CD27 subsets. This CDR3 contains 16 residues. Germline-derived CDR1 and CDR2 are MNHEY and SVGEGT. The V end lost 5 bases, the J end lost 1 base, and 18 bases lay between the germline ends. Two oligonucleotides, mixed equimolar, formed the beta constant-region primer covering TRBC1 and TRBC2. Ligated cDNA was amplified by four rounds of PCR with nested alpha and beta constant-region primers and SP2. One entry per CDR3 protein, called by TCRdb with MiXCR from the UMI-ligation and nested PCR reads. Found here are around 160,000 distinct CDR3 sequences, about 15% of them singletons; the top ten hold approximately 0.13%. This clonotype was counted between two and nine times. The antigen is not known. Study conclusions and caveats: Over 90% of naive TCR sequences appeared only once after error correction, unlike memory subsets. Gini index rose across naive, CM, EM and EMRA in CD4 and CD8.

Specimen: naive CD4+ T cells from blood. The V call is TRBV6-2 or TRBV6-3, the J call TRBJ2-7; D unclear. This TCR came from a human donor in good health. The DNA of the CDR3 is TGTGCCAGCAGTCAAGCCCTCCGGGCGGCATCCTACGAGCAGTACTTC. This translates into CASSQALRAASYEQYF.